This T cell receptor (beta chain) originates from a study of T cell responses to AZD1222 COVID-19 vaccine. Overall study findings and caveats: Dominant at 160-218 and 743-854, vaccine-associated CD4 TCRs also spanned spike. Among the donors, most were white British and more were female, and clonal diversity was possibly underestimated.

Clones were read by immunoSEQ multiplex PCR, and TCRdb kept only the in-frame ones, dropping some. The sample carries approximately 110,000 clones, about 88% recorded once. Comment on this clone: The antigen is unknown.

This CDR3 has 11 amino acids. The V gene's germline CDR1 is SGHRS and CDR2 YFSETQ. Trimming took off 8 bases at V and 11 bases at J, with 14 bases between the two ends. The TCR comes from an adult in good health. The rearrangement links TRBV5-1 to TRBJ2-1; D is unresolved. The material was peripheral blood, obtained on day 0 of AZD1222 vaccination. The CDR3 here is CASGVSGQQFF. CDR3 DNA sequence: TGCGCCAGTGGGGTGAGTGGCCAGCAGTTCTTC.